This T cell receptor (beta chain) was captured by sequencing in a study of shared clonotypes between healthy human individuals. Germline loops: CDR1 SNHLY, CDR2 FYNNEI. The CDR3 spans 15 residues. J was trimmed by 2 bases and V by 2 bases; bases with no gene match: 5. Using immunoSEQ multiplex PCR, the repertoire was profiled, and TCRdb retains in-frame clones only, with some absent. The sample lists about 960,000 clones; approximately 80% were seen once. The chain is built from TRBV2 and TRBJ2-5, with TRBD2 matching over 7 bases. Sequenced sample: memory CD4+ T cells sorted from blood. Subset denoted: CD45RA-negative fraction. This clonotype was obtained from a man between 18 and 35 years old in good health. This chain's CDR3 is CASSEREVKQETQYF. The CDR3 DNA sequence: TGTGCCAGCAGTGAACGGGAGGTAAAACAAGAGACCCAGTACTTC. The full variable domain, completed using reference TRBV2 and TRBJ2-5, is EPEVTQTPSHQVTQMGQEVILRCVPISNHLYFYWYRQILGQKVEFLVSFYNNEISEKSEIFDDQFSVERPDGSNFTLKIRSTKLEDSAMYFCASSEREVKQETQYFGPGTRLLVL.